These 10 T cell receptor beta chains were all obtained from the same sample, sequenced in a study of cytomegalovirus exposure and HLA in healthy donors. Primers included in the PCR were 60 Vbeta and 13 Jbeta primers. The protocol was immunoSEQ multiplex PCR, while the TCRdb copy is restricted to in-frame clones and leaves out a portion. With around 50,000 clones in the sample, the ten largest clones hold about 2.5%. Sequences were obtained from PBMCs. These receptors all come from a female donor in good health and CMV-seronegative.

This chain links TRBV2 with TRBJ2-5, with 9 positions matching TRBD2. This CDR3 region has 13 residues. Germline V CDR1 and CDR2: SNHLY, FYNNEI. V shed 5 bases and J 5 bases; nucleotides not matched to a gene: 3. The DNA for the CDR3 is TGTGCCAGCAGTAGCGGGGGGAGGGAGACCCAGTACTTC. As protein: CASSSGGRETQYF.

V is TRBV4-1 and J is TRBJ2-7; 7 bases are shared with TRBD2. V shed 2 bases and J 5 bases; nucleotides not matched to a gene: 12. Germline-derived CDR1 and CDR2 are MGHRA and YSYEKL. CDR3 length: 16 amino acids. CDR3 sequence (DNA): TGCGCCAGCAGCCAAATTGGCGGGGGAGGATACAACGAGCAGTACTTC. Amino acid sequence: CASSQIGGGGYNEQYF.

The chain links TRBV4-1 to TRBJ1-1, with 8 bases fitting TRBD1. The CDR3 length is 17 residues. The V segment lost 2 bases and the J segment 1 base; nucleotides outside the gene matches: 9. Germline V CDR1 and CDR2: MGHRA, YSYEKL. As DNA, the CDR3 is TGCGCCAGCAGCCAACCAGGGGGCGCAGGATGGAACACTGAAGCTTTCTTT. Protein product: CASSQPGGAGWNTEAFF.

The chain combines TRBV29-1 with TRBJ1-4; 10 nucleotides line up with TRBD1. CDR1 is SQVTM and CDR2 is ANQGSEA in the germline V gene. V was pared by 7 bases and J by 7 bases, with 6 bases of the junction left unmatched. The CDR3 contains 13 residues. The CDR3 loop reads CSGLTGGSEKLFF. The CDR3, as DNA: TGCAGCGGGCTGACAGGGGGCTCTGAAAAACTGTTTTTT.

The CDR3 nucleotides read TGCGCCAGCAGCCAGTTGGACAGGCTTTCTTATGGCTACACCTTC. It codes for CASSQLDRLSYGYTF. The rearrangement joins TRBV4-1 to TRBJ1-2, with 7 bases fitting TRBD1. Per the germline V gene, CDR1 is MGHRA and CDR2 is YSYEKL. This CDR3 is built from 15 residues. V shed 3 bases and J 5 bases; nucleotides not matched to a gene: 9.

The chain couples TRBV19 to TRBJ2-2, with a weak D call TRBD1 (5 bases). CDR1 LNHDA and CDR2 SQIVND come from the germline V gene (reference sequence). Trimming left V 3 bases short and J 2 bases short, with 7 bases between. CDR3 length: 14 residues. For the CDR3, the DNA is TGTGCCAGTAGTATGCAGGGTAACACCGGGGAGCTGTTTTTT. This codes for CASSMQGNTGELFF.

The rearrangement uses TRBV7-8 and TRBJ2-7, with a tentative D call TRBD1 (6 bases). The CDR3 totals 13 residues. Trimming shortened V by 5 bases and J by 4 bases, and 12 bases separated the two germline ends. CDR1 SGHVS and CDR2 FQNEAQ come from the germline V gene. The CDR3 coding sequence is TGTGCCAGCAGCCTCCGGGACAAATACGAGCAGTACTTC. Translating it yields CASSLRDKYEQYF.

The chain uses TRBV4-3 and TRBJ2-5; 16 nucleotides line up with TRBD2. The CDR3 has 16 amino acids. The J segment lost 2 bases and the V segment lost 5 bases, leaving 2 bases of the junction unmatched. Germline V gives CDR1 LGHNA, CDR2 YSLEER. CDR3 nucleotides: TGCGCCAGCAGCTGGGGACTAGCGGGGGGGCAAGAGACCCAGTACTTC. It translates to CASSWGLAGGQETQYF.

J is TRBJ1-2 and V is TRBV10-2; 7 bases agree with TRBD1. The germline CDR1 and CDR2 sequences are WSHSY and SAAADI. V was pared by 2 bases and J by 4 bases, with 10 bases of the junction left unmatched. The CDR3 has 16 residues. Written as DNA, the CDR3 is TGCGCCAGCAGTGAGAATGACAGGGTAGACGGCTATGGCTACACCTTC. Translation: CASSENDRVDGYGYTF.

The CDR3 DNA follows: TGTGCCAGCTCGCCCCAGGGTTCCGGCCTCTACAATGAGCAGTTCTTC. Its translation is CASSPQGSGLYNEQFF. V is TRBV18 and J is TRBJ2-1; possible D gene TRBD1, 5 bases. CDR1 and CDR2 from the germline V gene are KGHSH and LQKENI. V was cut by 6 bases and J by 3 bases, with 18 bases left in between. This CDR3 is 16 amino acids long.